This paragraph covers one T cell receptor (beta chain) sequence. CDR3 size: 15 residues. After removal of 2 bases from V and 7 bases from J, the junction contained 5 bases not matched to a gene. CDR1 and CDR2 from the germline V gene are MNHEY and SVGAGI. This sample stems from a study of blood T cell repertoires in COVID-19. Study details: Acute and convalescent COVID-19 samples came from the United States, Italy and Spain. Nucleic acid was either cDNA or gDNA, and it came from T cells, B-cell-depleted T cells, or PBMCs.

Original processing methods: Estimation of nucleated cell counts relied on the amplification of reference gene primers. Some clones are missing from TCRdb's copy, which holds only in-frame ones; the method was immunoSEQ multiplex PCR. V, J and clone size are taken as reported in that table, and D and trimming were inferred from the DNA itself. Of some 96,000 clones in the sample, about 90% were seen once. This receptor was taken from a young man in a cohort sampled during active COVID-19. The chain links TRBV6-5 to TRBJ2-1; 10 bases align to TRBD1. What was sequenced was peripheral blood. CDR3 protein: CASSYRGQGRNEQFF. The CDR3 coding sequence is TGTGCCAGCAGTTACCGGGGACAGGGGAGGAATGAGCAGTTCTTC.